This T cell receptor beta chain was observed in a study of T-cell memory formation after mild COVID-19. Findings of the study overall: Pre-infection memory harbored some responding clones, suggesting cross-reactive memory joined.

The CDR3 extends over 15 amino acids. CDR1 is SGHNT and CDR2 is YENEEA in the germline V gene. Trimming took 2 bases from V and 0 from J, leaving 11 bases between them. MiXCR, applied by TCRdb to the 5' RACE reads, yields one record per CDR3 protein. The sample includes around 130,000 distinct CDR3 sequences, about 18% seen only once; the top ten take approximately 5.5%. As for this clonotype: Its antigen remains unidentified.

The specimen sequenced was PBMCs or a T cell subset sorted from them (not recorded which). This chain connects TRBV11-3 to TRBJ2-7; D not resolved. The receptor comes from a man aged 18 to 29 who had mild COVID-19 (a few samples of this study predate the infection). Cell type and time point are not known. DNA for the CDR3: TGTGCCAGCAGCTTATTCAGGTCCCTCTCCTACGAGCAGTACTTC. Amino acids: CASSLFRSLSYEQYF.